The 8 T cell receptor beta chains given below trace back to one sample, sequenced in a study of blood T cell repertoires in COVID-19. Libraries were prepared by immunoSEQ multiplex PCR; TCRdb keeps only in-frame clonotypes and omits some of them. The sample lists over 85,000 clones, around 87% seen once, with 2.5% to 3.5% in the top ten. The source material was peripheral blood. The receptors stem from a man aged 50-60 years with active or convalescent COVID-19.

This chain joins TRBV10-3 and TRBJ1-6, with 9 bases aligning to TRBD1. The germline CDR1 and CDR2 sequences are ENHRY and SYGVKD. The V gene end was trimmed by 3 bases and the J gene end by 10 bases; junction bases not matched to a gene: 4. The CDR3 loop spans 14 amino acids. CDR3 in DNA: TGTGCCATCAGTGAACAGGGGGCGGGATCACCCCTCCACTTT. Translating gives CAISEQGAGSPLHF.

CDR3 residues: CASSSTSYGLSEQFF. CDR3 DNA: TGTGCCAGCAGCTCCACAAGTTATGGGCTCAGTGAGCAGTTCTTC. V gene TRBV7-9 combines with J gene TRBJ2-1; D unclear. CDR1 is SEHNR, CDR2 FQNEAQ, per germline (reference sequence). V was trimmed by 4 bases and J by 9 bases, leaving 19 bases between them. This CDR3 spans 15 amino acids.

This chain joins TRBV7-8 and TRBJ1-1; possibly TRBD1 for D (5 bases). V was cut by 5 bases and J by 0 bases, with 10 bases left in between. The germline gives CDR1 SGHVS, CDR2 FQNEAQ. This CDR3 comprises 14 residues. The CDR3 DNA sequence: TGTGCCAGCAGCGGCGGACAATTGAACACTGAAGCTTTCTTT. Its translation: CASSGGQLNTEAFF.

The CDR3 protein is CASRPTGTLYTEAFF. The CDR3 DNA reads as TGTGCCAGCAGACCGACCGGGACACTCTACACTGAAGCTTTCTTT. The chain carries TRBV7-8 and TRBJ1-1, with D perhaps matching TRBD1 (6 bases). CDR1 and CDR2 from the germline V gene are SGHVS and FQNEAQ. The V and J ends lost 6 bases and 3 bases respectively, with 17 bases between them. The CDR3 totals 15 residues.

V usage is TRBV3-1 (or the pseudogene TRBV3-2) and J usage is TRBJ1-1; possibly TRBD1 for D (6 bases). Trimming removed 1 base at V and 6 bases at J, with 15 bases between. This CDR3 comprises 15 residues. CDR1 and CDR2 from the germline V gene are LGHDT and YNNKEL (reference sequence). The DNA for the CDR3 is TGTGCCAGCAGCCAAGCTGGCCAGGGGTGGCCTGAAGCTTTCTTT. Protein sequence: CASSQAGQGWPEAFF.

CDR3 region: CASRRLRAHEQYV. CDR3 bases: TGCGCCAGCAGAAGACTCAGGGCCCACGAGCAGTACGTC. The gene calls are TRBV5-1 and TRBJ2-7; a weak D match, TRBD1 (5 bases). This CDR3 comprises 13 residues. The ends were cut back, 5 bases at V and 5 bases at J, with 14 bases in the middle. The V gene's germline CDR1 is SGHRS and CDR2 YFSETQ.

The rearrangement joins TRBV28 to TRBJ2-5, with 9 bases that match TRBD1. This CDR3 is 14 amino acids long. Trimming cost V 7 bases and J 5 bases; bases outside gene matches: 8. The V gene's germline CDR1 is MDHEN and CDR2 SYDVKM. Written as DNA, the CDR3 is TGTGCCAGCAATACCGACAGGGGGTGGGAGACCCAGTACTTC. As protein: CASNTDRGWETQYF.

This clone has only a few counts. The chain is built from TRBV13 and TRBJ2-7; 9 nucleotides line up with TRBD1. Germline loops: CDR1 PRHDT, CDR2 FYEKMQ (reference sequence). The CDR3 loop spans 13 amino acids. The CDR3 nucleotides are TGTGCCAGCAGCTTCCGGGACAGGGAGTTTTTGGACGTC. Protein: CASSFRDREFLDV.